This T cell receptor (beta chain) was found in a study of PD-1 blockade in classical Hodgkin lymphoma. Study results and caveats: Healthy donors reportedly exceeded newly diagnosed patients in baseline TCR diversity. Causes of the repertoire differences remain undefined, possibly disease activity or prior therapy. A significant rise in TCR diversity was seen by C4D1 for CD4+ cells but not for CD8+ cells.

Concerning this clone itself: Antigen specificity is unknown.

The CDR3 loop spans 16 amino acids. Time point meaning: cycle 4 day 1 (C4D1), after more than five weeks of nivolumab. Each patient experienced a relapse that followed autologous stem cell transplantation, and brentuximab vedotin exposure varied. The protocol was immunoSEQ multiplex PCR, while the TCRdb copy is restricted to in-frame clones and leaves out a portion. The sample consists of tens of thousands of clones, less than 75% of them appearing once. Sequencing was performed on peripheral blood mononuclear cells (PBMCs), taken before the fourth cycle of nivolumab. V usage is TRBV7-5 and J usage is TRBJ2-4; TRBD1 is the table's D call, not checked against the DNA. TRBV7-5 corresponds to a pseudogene. This TCR was sampled from a human donor with classical Hodgkin lymphoma. The CDR3 region is CARSFPQKIAKNIQYF. CDR3 DNA sequence: TGTGCCAGAAGCTTCCCCCAGAAAATAGCCAAAAACATTCAGTACTTC.